This T cell receptor (beta chain) originates from a study of T-cell reconstitution after alpha-beta-depleted transplantation in children. This clonotype was counted at least ten times. As it was prepared, the TCRbeta library received unique molecular identifiers. Each CDR3 protein is one row after TCRdb ran MiXCR on the PCR reads. The profile shows about 610,000 distinct CDR3 sequences, 10% of them singletons. Germline loops: CDR1 MNHNS, CDR2 SASEGT. Trimming at V came to 6 bases and at J to 6 bases, leaving 4 bases not matched to a gene. There are 14 residues in the CDR3. This rearrangement joins TRBV6-1 to TRBJ2-1; 11 positions agree with TRBD1. This sample comprised PBMCs from the stem cell graft donor, obtained from the stem cell graft. The origin of this receptor is a human donor who donated a stem cell graft to a child with acute myeloid leukemia. The CDR3 nucleotides are TGTGCCAGCAGGGGACAGGGGGTTCCCAATGAGCAGTTCTTC. Translated: CASRGQGVPNEQFF.